Listed here are 26 T cell receptor beta chains from one sample, sequenced in a study of T cell repertoires in cytomegalovirus infection. One entry per CDR3 protein, called by TCRdb with MiXCR from the reads. In the table there are roughly 280,000 distinct CDR3 sequences, roughly 13% of which are singletons. The sequencing sample was made of PBMCs. Receptors originate from a human donor in good health (CMV status not recorded). Some clones in this sample may be carry-over from other donors' samples.

This clonotype was observed many times. One end of the junction fails to match germline, which may point to a read error. The CDR3 DNA is TGTGCCAGCAGCTTAGTGGGGGCGGTTGAAGCTTTCTTT. Protein product: CASSLVGAVEAFF. This rearrangement joins TRBV12-3 or TRBV12-4 to TRBJ1-1; D possibly corresponds to TRBD1 (6 bases). The CDR3 length is 13 residues.

This clonotype came up a few times. Relative to the germline gene, one junction end is altered; a read error may explain this. The J gene is TRBJ2-2, the V gene TRBV4-1; TRBD1 agrees at 8 bases. This CDR3 contains 16 residues. CDR1 is MGHRA and CDR2 is YSYEKL in the germline V gene. The CDR3 DNA reads as TGTGCCAGCAGCCAAGCTACAGGGGGAGGCGCCGGGGAGCTGTTTTTT. Translation gives CASSQATGGGAGELFF.

This clonotype was counted many times. V and J are TRBV7-2 and TRBJ2-1; 10 positions match TRBD2. With V trimmed by 5 bases and J by 0 bases, 13 bases remained unmatched. CDR3 size: 19 residues. The germline V gene has CDR1 SGHTA and CDR2 FQGNSA. This CDR3 reads CASSPRVAGGLSSYNEQFF. The CDR3 coding sequence is TGTGCCAGCAGCCCCCGAGTAGCGGGGGGTCTTAGCTCCTACAATGAGCAGTTCTTC.

This clonotype was detected ten times or more. The chain is built from TRBV7-9 and TRBJ1-5; D is possibly TRBD1 (5 bases). Trimming took off 5 bases at V and 8 bases at J, with 19 bases between the two ends. Germline-derived CDR1 and CDR2 are SEHNR and FQNEAQ (reference sequence). The CDR3 has 15 amino acids. CDR3 DNA sequence: TGTGCCAGCAGCCTATACTCCCTTGGGGGGGAGCCCCAGCATTTT. This codes for CASSLYSLGGEPQHF.

This sequence joins TRBV10-3 and TRBJ1-2; 10 positions agree with TRBD1. CDR1 and CDR2 (germline): ENHRY, SYGVKD. J lost 6 bases, V lost 0 bases, and 10 bases had no gene match. The CDR3 covers 17 residues. This CDR3 reads CAISESRRVTGGDGYTF. The DNA of the CDR3 is TGTGCCATCAGTGAGTCGAGACGCGTGACAGGGGGCGATGGCTACACCTTC.

V usage is TRBV7-3 and J usage is TRBJ2-2; possibly TRBD2 for D (6 bases). V lost 11 bases, J lost 6 bases, and 19 bases lay in between. The V gene's germline CDR1 is SGHTA and CDR2 FQGTGA. The CDR3 has 14 residues. The CDR3 DNA sequence: TGTGCCGTGAATCAGGGAGGAAGGTCCGGGGAGCTGTTTTTT. As protein: CAVNQGGRSGELFF.

This clonotype was observed at least ten times. This chain connects TRBV28 to TRBJ2-2; 8 bases are shared with TRBD1. The CDR3 is made up of 16 amino acids. The germline CDR1 and CDR2 sequences are MDHEN and SYDVKM. The V segment lost 7 bases and the J segment 5 bases; nucleotides outside the gene matches: 12. The CDR3 nucleotides are TGTGCCAGCATCCCAAACAGGGGGTCCAGAACCGGGGAGCTGTTTTTT. Its protein product is CASIPNRGSRTGELFF. Together with reference TRBV28 and TRBJ2-2, the CDR3 gives the full variable domain: DVKVTQSSRYLVKRTGEKVFLECVQDMDHENMFWYRQDPGLGLRLIYFSYDVKMKEKGDIPEGYSVSREKKERFSLILESASTNQTSMYLCASIPNRGSRTGELFFGEGSRLTVL.

This clonotype was seen ten or more times. The V and J genes are TRBV10-2 and TRBJ1-2; 7 bases are a match to TRBD1. The CDR3 has 15 amino acids. Germline CDR1 is WSHSY and CDR2 is SAAADI. With V trimmed by 0 bases and J by 2 bases, 3 bases remained unmatched. The CDR3 is CASSESGDRNYGYTF. CDR3 nucleotide sequence: TGCGCCAGCAGTGAGTCGGGGGACAGAAACTATGGCTACACCTTC.

The table lists this clonotype with a few counts. This rearrangement joins TRBV5-6 to TRBJ1-5; no definite D call. Germline loops: CDR1 SGHDT, CDR2 YYEEEE. V gave up 4 bases and J gave up 7 bases, with 12 bases separating them. The CDR3 has 13 residues. This chain's CDR3 is CASSQTIGQPQHF. CDR3 coding DNA: TGTGCCAGCAGCCAAACAATCGGACAGCCCCAGCATTTT.

This clonotype was seen ten or more times. The gene calls are TRBV9 and TRBJ2-1; TRBD1 matches at 10 bases. This CDR3 contains 16 residues. Looked up from germline, CDR1 is SGDLS and CDR2 is YYNGEE. The junction had 12 bases not matched to a gene; V was cut back by 4 bases and J by 8 bases. The CDR3 reads CASSPRWGQGNDEQFF. DNA of the CDR3: TGTGCCAGCAGCCCCCGATGGGGACAGGGGAACGATGAGCAGTTCTTC.

This chain connects TRBV7-9 to TRBJ2-1; D remains unclear. Per the germline V gene, CDR1 is SEHNR and CDR2 is FQNEAQ (reference sequence). The CDR3 extends over 12 amino acids. Trimming took off 5 bases at V and 14 bases at J, with 16 bases between the two ends. CDR3 DNA sequence: TGTGCCAGCAGCACAGACGTCATAGAGAAGTTCTTC. This codes for CASSTDVIEKFF. The full variable domain, rest sourced from reference TRBV7-9 and TRBJ2-1, is DTGVSQNPRHKITKRGQNVTFRCDPISEHNRLYWYRQTLGQGPEFLTYFQNEAQLEKSRLLSDRFSAERPKGSFSTLEIQRTEQGDSAMYLCASSTDVIEKFFGPGTRLTVL.

To note about this clonotype: One base away lies a much larger clone, so this may be a sequencing read error. The rearrangement joins TRBV7-9 to TRBJ2-3; TRBD2 matches at 8 bases. The length of the CDR3 is 15 residues. V was clipped by 4 bases and J by 5 bases; unmatched bases: 8. The germline CDR1 and CDR2 sequences are SEHNR and FQNEAQ (reference sequence). The CDR3 loop is CASSYDELAEDTQYF. The CDR3 bases are TGTGCCAGCAGCTACGACGAACTAGCGGAAGATACGCAGTATTTT.

There are many counts of this clonotype. CDR3 region: CASSLMVTGELFF. CDR3 nucleotide sequence: TGTGCCAGCAGCTTAATGGTCACCGGGGAGCTGTTTTTT. The rearrangement uses TRBV7-3 and TRBJ2-2, with D unclear. The CDR3 loop spans 13 amino acids. V lost 1 base, J lost 4 bases, and 4 bases lay in between. Germline values: CDR1 SGHTA, CDR2 FQGTGA. Filled out from reference TRBV7-3 and TRBJ2-2, the complete variable domain reads GAGVSQTPSNKVTEKGKYVELRCDPISGHTALYWYRQSLGQGPEFLIYFQGTGAADDSGLPNDRFFAVRPEGSVSTLKIQRTERGDSAVYLCASSLMVTGELFFGEGSRLTVL.

This clonotype was counted a few times. The germline gene is not matched at one end of the junction; a read error may be the cause. The chain combines TRBV29-1 with TRBJ1-3; 11 bases are a match to TRBD1. The CDR3 has 10 amino acids. Germline CDR1 reads SQVTM; CDR2 reads ANQGSEA. DNA for the CDR3: TGCAGCGTGCGGGGACAGGGGGAGGATTTT. This sequence encodes CSVRGQGEDF.

The rearrangement joins TRBV2 to TRBJ2-1, with 7 bases matching TRBD2. From germline, CDR1 is SNHLY and CDR2 FYNNEI. The CDR3 is made up of 16 amino acids. J was trimmed by 0 bases and V by 10 bases; bases with no gene match: 12. CDR3 bases: TGTGCCAACCGTCTAGCGGTCCAGAGCTCCTACAATGAGCAGTTCTTC. Protein product: CANRLAVQSSYNEQFF.

This clonotype was seen at least ten times. The chain is built from TRBV28 and TRBJ1-1; D perhaps matches TRBD1 (5 bases). The CDR3 has 15 residues. Germline V gene data show CDR1 as MDHEN and CDR2 as SYDVKM. Trimming shortened V by 5 bases and J by 1 base, and 14 bases separated the two germline ends. In DNA form, the CDR3 reads TGTGCCAGCAGTCCTAGAGGGACGGGGAACACTGAAGCTTTCTTT. This translates into CASSPRGTGNTEAFF. Full variable domain (missing parts from reference TRBV28 and TRBJ1-1): DVKVTQSSRYLVKRTGEKVFLECVQDMDHENMFWYRQDPGLGLRLIYFSYDVKMKEKGDIPEGYSVSREKKERFSLILESASTNQTSMYLCASSPRGTGNTEAFFGQGTRLTVV.

This clonotype was counted at least ten times. The J gene is TRBJ1-1, the V gene TRBV27; D call uncertain. The CDR3 spans 13 residues. Germline assignment: CDR1 MNHEY and CDR2 SMNVEV (reference sequence). The V end lost 4 bases, the J end lost 0 bases, and 6 bases lay between the germline ends. CDR3 sequence reads: CASSWGLNTEAFF. The CDR3 coding sequence is TGTGCCAGCAGTTGGGGATTGAACACTGAAGCTTTCTTT.

CDR3 DNA sequence: TGTGCCACCAGCAGAGATCCCCCAGGGGATGGCTACACCTTC. Amino acid sequence: CATSRDPPGDGYTF. The chain couples TRBV15 to TRBJ1-2; TRBD1 might be the D (6 bases). CDR1 and CDR2 from the germline V gene are LNHNV and YYDKDF (reference sequence). CDR3 length: 14 residues. The germline V and J ends were trimmed by 0 bases and 6 bases, with 11 bases remaining between them.

This clonotype has more than one count but fewer than ten. The V call is TRBV7-9, the J call TRBJ1-2; D unclear. Germline V gene data show CDR1 as SEHNR and CDR2 as FQNEAQ (reference sequence). The ends were cut back, 5 bases at V and 4 bases at J, with 14 bases in the middle. CDR3 size: 14 residues. DNA for the CDR3: TGTGCCAGCAGCGGCACCGGGATATTCTATGGCTACACCTTC. Translating gives CASSGTGIFYGYTF.

This clonotype was recorded at least ten times. J is TRBJ2-3 and V is TRBV11-3, with D possibly TRBD2 on 6 matching bases. Germline values: CDR1 SGHNT, CDR2 YENEEA. The CDR3 is 16 residues long. V gave up 1 base and J gave up 5 bases, with 16 bases separating them. This CDR3 reads CASSLGAGLVGDTQYF. CDR3 coding DNA: TGTGCCAGCAGCTTAGGCGCGGGACTTGTGGGAGATACGCAGTATTTT.

The chain has TRBV7-2 and TRBJ1-2, with D possibly being TRBD1 (5 bases). Per germline, CDR1 SGHTA and CDR2 FQGNSA. The CDR3 runs 15 residues. Trimming shortened V by 4 bases and J by 4 bases, and 16 bases separated the two germline ends. The DNA for the CDR3 is TGTGCCAGCAGCTCGACCTTGACAGCAAGCTATGGCTACACCTTC. It encodes CASSSTLTASYGYTF.

This clonotype was observed many times. The junction does not match germline at one end; this may be a read error. CDR3 nucleotide sequence: TGTGCCAGCAGCCCGGGGGGGAACTCTGAAGCTTTCTTT. Translated, it gives CASSPGGNSEAFF. The rearrangement uses TRBV7-6 and TRBJ1-1; a weak D match, TRBD1 (5 bases). The germline CDR1 and CDR2 sequences are SGHVS and FNYEAQ. This CDR3 spans 13 amino acids.

In this sample, this clonotype turned up many times. The gene calls are TRBV12-3 or TRBV12-4 and TRBJ1-5, with a possible D match to TRBD1 (6 bases). Between the trimmed V and J ends, which lost 2 bases and 3 bases, there was a span of 8 bases. The CDR3 runs to 14 residues. The CDR3 loop is CASSLQGNNQPQHF. The CDR3 nucleotides are TGTGCCAGCAGTTTACAGGGGAACAATCAGCCCCAGCATTTT.

The sample holds a few counts of this clonotype. The rearrangement uses TRBV29-1 and TRBJ1-1, with D tentatively TRBD1 (6 bases). The CDR3 is 15 residues long. Looked up from germline, CDR1 is SQVTM and CDR2 is ANQGSEA. The ends were cut back, 4 bases at V and 4 bases at J, with 19 bases in the middle. CDR3 amino acids: CSVGGQGPLGTEAFF. The CDR3 DNA sequence: TGCAGCGTTGGAGGGCAGGGGCCCTTGGGCACTGAAGCTTTCTTT.

The rearrangement uses TRBV2 and TRBJ2-4; D is uncertain. Trimming removed 5 bases at V and 8 bases at J, with 16 bases between. This CDR3 contains 14 residues. Germline V CDR1 and CDR2: SNHLY, FYNNEI. CDR3 loop: CASSRLTTEDIQYF. The CDR3 nucleotides are TGTGCCAGCAGTAGATTGACGACTGAGGACATTCAGTACTTC.

This clonotype was counted between two and nine times. This chain connects TRBV19 to TRBJ2-7, with a possible D match to TRBD1 (5 bases). CDR1 LNHDA and CDR2 SQIVND come from the germline V gene (reference sequence). CDR3 length: 16 amino acids. Trimming left V 5 bases short and J 3 bases short, with 20 bases between. CDR3 loop: CASSYVGSRDSYEQYF. Written as DNA, the CDR3 is TGTGCCAGTAGTTACGTAGGATCCAGGGATAGCTACGAGCAGTACTTC.